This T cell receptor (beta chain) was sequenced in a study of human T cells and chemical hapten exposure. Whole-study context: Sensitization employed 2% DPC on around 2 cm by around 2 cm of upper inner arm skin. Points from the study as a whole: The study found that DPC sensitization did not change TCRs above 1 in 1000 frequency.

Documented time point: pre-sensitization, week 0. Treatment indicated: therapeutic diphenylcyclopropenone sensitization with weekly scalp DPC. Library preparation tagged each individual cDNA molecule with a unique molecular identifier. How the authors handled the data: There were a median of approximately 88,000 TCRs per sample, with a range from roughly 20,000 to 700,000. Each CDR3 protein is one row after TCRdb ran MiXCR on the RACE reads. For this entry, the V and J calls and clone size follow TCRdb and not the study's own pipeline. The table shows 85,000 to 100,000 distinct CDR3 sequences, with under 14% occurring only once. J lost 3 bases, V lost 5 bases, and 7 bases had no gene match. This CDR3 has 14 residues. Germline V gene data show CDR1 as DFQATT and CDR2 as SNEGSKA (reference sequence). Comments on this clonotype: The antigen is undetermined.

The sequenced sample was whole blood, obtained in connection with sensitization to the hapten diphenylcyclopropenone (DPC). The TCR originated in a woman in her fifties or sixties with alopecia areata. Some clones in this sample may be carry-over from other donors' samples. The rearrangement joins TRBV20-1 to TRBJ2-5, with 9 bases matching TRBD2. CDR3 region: CSAAQSGGKETQYF. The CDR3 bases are TGCAGTGCTGCTCAAAGCGGGGGGAAAGAGACCCAGTACTTC.